Included here is one T cell receptor beta chain sequence, with context. Its target is not known. This record belongs to a study of T cell clones after liver transplantation. Notes on the study in general: Conclusions were preliminary, with small, heterogeneous patient groups. Compared with third party-reactive sequences, donor-reactive ones declined more, independent of withdrawal success. Graft donor-reactive T cells possibly entered the graft instead of undergoing deletion.

Between the trimmed V and J ends, which lost 8 bases and 8 bases, there was a span of 16 bases. Per germline, CDR1 WNHNN and CDR2 SYGVQD (reference sequence). The CDR3 covers 13 residues. Sequencing was performed with immunoSEQ multiplex PCR; in TCRdb, only in-frame clones are kept and a portion is missing. The table includes about 120,000 clones, approximately 90% detected once. The sample consisted of CD4+ T cells from blood, taken 12 months after liver transplant. The clonotype was recovered from a human patient who received a liver transplant. A share of the T cells may be of graft donor origin. The chain carries TRBV10-1 and TRBJ2-1; D might be TRBD2 (6 bases). CDR3 sequence reads: CASGGMPLHEQFF. In DNA, the CDR3 is TGCGCCAGCGGGGGGATGCCACTTCATGAGCAGTTCTTC.